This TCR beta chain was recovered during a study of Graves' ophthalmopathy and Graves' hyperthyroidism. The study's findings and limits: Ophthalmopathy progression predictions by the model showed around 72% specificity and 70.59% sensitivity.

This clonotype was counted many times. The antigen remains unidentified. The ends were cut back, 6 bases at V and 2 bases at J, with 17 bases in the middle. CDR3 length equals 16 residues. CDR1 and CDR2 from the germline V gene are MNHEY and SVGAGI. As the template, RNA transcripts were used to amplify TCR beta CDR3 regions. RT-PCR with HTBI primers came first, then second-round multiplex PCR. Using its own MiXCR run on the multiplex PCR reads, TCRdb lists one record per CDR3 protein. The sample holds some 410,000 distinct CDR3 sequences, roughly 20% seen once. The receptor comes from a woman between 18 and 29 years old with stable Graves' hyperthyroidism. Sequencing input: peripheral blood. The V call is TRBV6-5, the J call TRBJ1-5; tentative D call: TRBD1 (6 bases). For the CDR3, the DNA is TGTGCCAGCAGCCCATACGGCAGGGGCGGCAATCAGCCCCAGCATTTT. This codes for CASSPYGRGGNQPQHF.